The 10 T cell receptor beta chains below all came from one sample that was sequenced in a study of blood T cell repertoires in COVID-19. Libraries were prepared by immunoSEQ multiplex PCR; TCRdb keeps only in-frame clonotypes and omits some of them. In the table there are approximately 530,000 clones, 85% to 90% of which are singletons. The specimen was peripheral blood. These receptors originate from a woman aged 45 to 65 with COVID-19, enrolled during active disease.

This clone rates as medium-sized (0.01 to 0.1%). The junction departs from germline at one end; a sequencing error may be responsible. This chain connects TRBV6-5 to TRBJ1-6; a weak D match, TRBD1 (5 bases). This CDR3 spans 11 amino acids. Germline V gene lookup returns CDR1 MNHEY and CDR2 SVGAGI. The CDR3 nucleotides are TGTGCCAGCACGGTGGGGGGAGACCTCCAATTT. This translates into CASTVGGDLQF.

This chain links TRBV19 with TRBJ1-2; 9 bases are a match to TRBD1. CDR1 is LNHDA, CDR2 SQIVND, per germline (reference sequence). The V and J ends lost 3 bases and 8 bases, in that order; junction bases with no gene match: 4. There are 13 residues in the CDR3. The DNA for the CDR3 is TGTGCCAGTAGTATGGACAGGGGAGGCGGCTACACCTTC. This encodes CASSMDRGGGYTF.

The chain has TRBV24-1 and TRBJ2-3, with 8 bases aligning to TRBD1. Germline lookup yields CDR1 KGHDR and CDR2 SFDVKD. With 3 bases clipped from V and 5 bases from J, the junction kept 3 bases outside the gene matches. This CDR3 is 14 amino acids long. CDR3 residues: CATSDPDRGDTQYF. The CDR3 DNA follows: TGTGCCACCAGTGATCCCGACAGGGGAGATACGCAGTATTTT.

The J gene is TRBJ1-5, the V gene TRBV12-1; TRBD1, as called in the table, went unchecked against the DNA. TRBV12-1 is shown as a pseudogene. CDR3 length: 18 amino acids. The CDR3 DNA reads as TGTGCCAGCAGCCTAACCTCAGGGGGCTGGGGGGGCAATCAGCCCCAGCATTTT. Translating gives CASSLTSGGWGGNQPQHF.

CDR3 loop: CASSLWGQVGSGANVLTF. In nucleotides, the CDR3 is TGTGCCAGCAGCTTGTGGGGACAGGTAGGGTCTGGGGCCAACGTCCTGACTTTC. The rearrangement links TRBV5-6 to TRBJ2-6; 8 nucleotides match TRBD1. CDR1 SGHDT and CDR2 YYEEEE come from the germline V gene. Losses at the gene ends were 1 base for V and 1 base for J; bases not matched to a gene: 7. The length of the CDR3 is 18 residues.

The chain combines TRBV24-1 with TRBJ2-3; 8 bases map to TRBD2. Germline lookup yields CDR1 KGHDR and CDR2 SFDVKD. V shed 4 bases, J shed 2 bases, and the junction held 7 bases outside the gene matches. CDR3 length equals 16 residues. CDR3 loop: CATSEPAGANTDTQYF. The DNA of the CDR3 is TGTGCCACCAGTGAGCCAGCGGGGGCCAACACAGATACGCAGTATTTT.

This chain links TRBV20-1 with TRBJ1-2; D is unresolved. There are 11 residues in the CDR3. The V end was cut by 6 bases, the J end by 8 bases, with 13 bases between. Germline V gene lookup returns CDR1 DFQATT and CDR2 SNEGSKA (reference sequence). CDR3 residues: CSAPLAGGYTF. CDR3 in DNA: TGCAGTGCCCCACTCGCCGGGGGCTACACCTTC.

This clone was seen once. The CDR3 protein is CASSLAAGGEAFF. The DNA for the CDR3 is TGCGCCAGCAGCTTGGCGGCAGGGGGCGAAGCTTTCTTT. The chain links TRBV5-1 to TRBJ1-1, with 8 positions matching TRBD1. CDR1 and CDR2 from the germline V gene are SGHRS and YFSETQ. This CDR3 has 13 residues. J was trimmed by 8 bases and V by 0 bases; bases with no gene match: 3.

This clone came up a few times. V gene TRBV30 combines with J gene TRBJ1-1; TRBD1 matches at 7 bases. The CDR3 runs 14 residues. Trimming took 4 bases from V and 6 from J; bases not matched to a gene: 11. Per the germline V gene, CDR1 is GTSNPN and CDR2 is SVGIG (reference sequence). CDR3 loop: CAWKTRTGYAEAFF. DNA for the CDR3: TGTGCCTGGAAAACCCGGACAGGTTACGCTGAAGCTTTCTTT.

The chain is built from TRBV6-5 and TRBJ1-1; D might be TRBD1 (5 bases). Trimming shortened V by 7 bases and J by 10 bases, and 10 bases separated the two germline ends. Germline values: CDR1 MNHEY, CDR2 SVGAGI. The CDR3 contains 10 residues. The CDR3 coding sequence is TGTGCCAGCACCAGGGTAACAGCTTTCTTT. Residues: CASTRVTAFF.